This T cell receptor beta chain was obtained from a study of cytomegalovirus exposure and HLA in healthy donors. PCR involved 60 Vbeta and 13 Jbeta primers. Profiled with immunoSEQ multiplex PCR; TCRdb holds only in-frame clones, not every one. The data contain over 150,000 clones, approximately 80% of them singletons. General study findings and limits: There were a few CMV-associated chains whose specificity for CMV antigens was confirmed in vitro. Presence/absence comparisons presumed near-even sequencing depth among donors.

With respect to this clone: What it recognizes is unknown.

Germline lookup yields CDR1 LNHDA and CDR2 SQIVND (reference sequence). The germline V and J ends were trimmed by 3 bases and 1 base, with 6 bases remaining between them. The CDR3 spans 13 residues. The receptor was derived from a woman in her thirties or forties in good health and CMV-seropositive. The chain employs TRBV19 and TRBJ1-1; the D is unclear. The sequenced material came from PBMCs. CDR3 DNA: TGTGCCAGTAGTATTTCGCGGAACACTGAAGCTTTCTTT. This encodes CASSISRNTEAFF. The variable domain in full, with the rest retrieved from reference TRBV19 and TRBJ1-1, is DGGITQSPKYLFRKEGQNVTLSCEQNLNHDAMYWYRQDPGQGLRLIYYSQIVNDFQKGDIAEGYSVSREKKESFPLTVTSAQKNPTAFYLCASSISRNTEAFFGQGTRLTVV.